These 23 T cell receptor beta chains came from one sample sequenced in a study of T cell responses to AZD1222 COVID-19 vaccine. Some clones are missing from TCRdb's copy, which holds only in-frame ones; the method was immunoSEQ multiplex PCR. The profile shows 85,000 to 130,000 clones, about nine tenths of them singletons. Material: peripheral blood, obtained 28 days after the second AZD1222 dose. These receptors were taken from an adult who received the AZD1222 COVID-19 vaccine.

In its sample, this clone was seen a few times. The gene calls are TRBV19 and TRBJ1-1; D uncertain. The CDR3 has 15 amino acids. Germline CDR1 reads LNHDA; CDR2 reads SQIVND (reference sequence). V was pared by 7 bases and J by 6 bases, with 21 bases between. The CDR3 bases are TGTGCCAGTACAACAGTCAGTTCCCCCCCCTCTGAAGCTTTCTTT. Its translation: CASTTVSSPPSEAFF.

The V gene is TRBV19, the J gene TRBJ2-7; TRBD2 might be the D (5 bases). There are 13 residues in the CDR3. CDR1 and CDR2 from the germline V gene are LNHDA and SQIVND (reference sequence). Trimming shortened V by 2 bases and J by 9 bases, and 14 bases separated the two germline ends. CDR3 DNA sequence: TGTGCCAGTAGTATAAGAGAGGGAACTGGGCAGTACTTC. Protein product: CASSIREGTGQYF. Based on the CDR3 plus reference TRBV19 and TRBJ2-7, the full variable domain is DGGITQSPKYLFRKEGQNVTLSCEQNLNHDAMYWYRQDPGQGLRLIYYSQIVNDFQKGDIAEGYSVSREKKESFPLTVTSAQKNPTAFYLCASSIREGTGQYFGPGTRLTVT.

The chain joins TRBV6-5 to TRBJ1-5; weak D call: TRBD1 (6 bases). This CDR3 has 14 residues. Trimming took off 6 bases at V and 11 bases at J, with 20 bases between the two ends. Germline CDR1 and CDR2: MNHEY and SVGAGI. The CDR3 bases are TGTGCCAGCAGCATATCACCCGCCGAGGGGGCCCAGCATTTT. It specifies CASSISPAEGAQHF.

In nucleotides, the CDR3 is TGCGCCAGCAGCCAAGGGGGCAGTTTCGACACAGATACGCAGTATTTT. It specifies CASSQGGSFDTDTQYF. V and J are TRBV4-3 and TRBJ2-3; TRBD1 might be the D (5 bases). The CDR3 extends over 16 amino acids. The V and J ends lost 1 base and 2 bases respectively, with 13 bases between them. Germline CDR1 and CDR2: LGHNA and YSLEER.

The count of this clone is one. The chain joins TRBV7-2 to TRBJ1-2; D ambiguous. Germline loops: CDR1 SGHTA, CDR2 FQGNSA. This CDR3 spans 14 amino acids. Trimming stripped 1 base from V and 5 bases from J, with 11 bases between. The DNA of the CDR3 is TGTGCCAGCAGCTTAGTGGCCAATCTTTATGGCTACACCTTC. This translates into CASSLVANLYGYTF.

V usage is TRBV10-3 and J usage is TRBJ2-7, with D hard to call. Germline CDR1 ENHRY, CDR2 SYGVKD. This CDR3 comprises 13 residues. Trimming removed 6 bases at V and 3 bases at J, with 12 bases between. The CDR3 here is CAIRPDGLYEQYF. The CDR3 DNA is TGTGCCATCAGGCCGGACGGTCTCTACGAGCAGTACTTC.

This clone was detected a few times. The chain joins TRBV7-9 to TRBJ1-1; TRBD1 agrees at 7 bases. The germline CDR1 and CDR2 sequences are SEHNR and FQNEAQ (reference sequence). J was trimmed by 5 bases and V by 3 bases; bases with no gene match: 3. The CDR3 is 13 residues long. DNA for the CDR3: TGTGCCAGCAGCTTGGCACAGGGGACTGAAGCTTTCTTT. Residues: CASSLAQGTEAFF.

The rearrangement joins TRBV6-2 or TRBV6-3 to TRBJ2-7; D gene unclear. From germline, CDR1 is MNHEY and CDR2 SVGEGT. The CDR3 runs to 13 residues. V shed 0 bases and J shed 5 bases, with 8 bases lying between them. DNA for the CDR3: TGTGCCAGCAGTTACTCGACGAGGCACGAGCAGTACTTC. Protein sequence: CASSYSTRHEQYF.

The rearrangement uses TRBV18 and TRBJ1-4; 7 bases are a match to TRBD1. CDR3 length: 15 residues. The V gene's germline CDR1 is KGHSH and CDR2 LQKENI. Germline trimming cut 4 bases from V and 3 bases from J; bases unmatched to any gene: 5. The CDR3 sequence: CASSRDRAPNEKLFF. The CDR3 DNA sequence: TGTGCCAGCTCACGCGACAGGGCTCCTAATGAAAAACTGTTTTTT. The entire variable domain, with the rest obtained from reference TRBV18 and TRBJ1-4, is as follows: NAGVMQNPRHLVRRRGQEARLRCSPMKGHSHVYWYRQLPEEGLKFMVYLQKENIIDESGMPKERFSAEFPKEGPSILRIQQVVRGDSAAYFCASSRDRAPNEKLFFGSGTQLSVL.

The chain is built from TRBV27 and TRBJ2-3; 8 bases fit TRBD1. The length of the CDR3 is 16 residues. Trimming removed 6 bases from V and 1 base from J; junction bases left unmatched: 9. Per the germline V gene, CDR1 is MNHEY and CDR2 is SMNVEV (reference sequence). This chain's CDR3 is CASSRLTGARTDTQYF. In DNA, the CDR3 is TGTGCCAGCAGCCGTCTGACAGGGGCGCGCACAGATACGCAGTATTTT.

The chain has TRBV2 and TRBJ2-5; no definite D call. V was pared by 5 bases and J by 2 bases, with 3 bases between. The germline CDR1 and CDR2 sequences are SNHLY and FYNNEI. CDR3 length: 11 residues. The CDR3 DNA reads TGTGCCAGCAGTCCTCAAGAGACCCAGTACTTC. Protein: CASSPQETQYF.

The chain combines TRBV2 with TRBJ1-5; D is unresolved. The CDR3 is made up of 12 amino acids. The V gene's germline CDR1 is SNHLY and CDR2 FYNNEI. V was shortened by 3 bases and J by 1 base, with 1 base between the two germline ends. The CDR3 DNA follows: TGTGCCAGCAGTGAGAGCAATCAGCCCCAGCATTTT. Amino acid sequence: CASSESNQPQHF.

The chain is built from TRBV5-4 and TRBJ2-3; the D is unclear. This CDR3 has 13 residues. V gave up 1 base and J gave up 2 bases, with 5 bases separating them. From germline, CDR1 is SGHNT and CDR2 YYREEE (reference sequence). CDR3 in amino acids: CASSLTYTDTQYF. The CDR3 DNA reads as TGTGCCAGCAGCTTGACGTACACAGATACGCAGTATTTT. Variable domain in full (rest from reference TRBV5-4 and TRBJ2-3): ETGVTQSPTHLIKTRGQQVTLRCSSQSGHNTVSWYQQALGQGPQFIFQYYREEENGRGNFPPRFSGLQFPNYSSELNVNALELDDSALYLCASSLTYTDTQYFGPGTRLTVL.

V and J are TRBV6-1 and TRBJ1-2; D gene uncertain. V was clipped by 2 bases and J by 7 bases, with 17 bases between them. The CDR3 sequence is 15 residues long. Germline CDR1 is MNHNS and CDR2 is SASEGT. Written as DNA, the CDR3 is TGTGCCAGCAGTGAACAAGCTATAGATTTCGTTGGCTACACCTTC. Translation: CASSEQAIDFVGYTF.

The rearrangement uses TRBV7-9 and TRBJ2-2; 8 nucleotides match TRBD2. Trimming cost V 4 bases and J 5 bases; bases outside gene matches: 12. Per germline, CDR1 SEHNR and CDR2 FQNEAQ (reference sequence). CDR3 length equals 17 residues. In DNA form, the CDR3 reads TGTGCCAGCAGCTCGATTGGGACTAGTTCGTATACCGGGGAGCTGTTTTTT. Translating it yields CASSSIGTSSYTGELFF.

This clone was counted only a few times. The V and J genes are TRBV6-4 and TRBJ2-2; D call uncertain. Germline assignment: CDR1 MRHNA and CDR2 SNTAGT. V lost 4 bases and J 1 base, leaving 7 bases between the germline ends. CDR3 size: 14 residues. The CDR3 DNA sequence: TGTGCCAGCAGTGCTTTGGGGAACACCGGGGAGCTGTTTTTT. Its translation: CASSALGNTGELFF.

The chain employs TRBV7-9 and TRBJ1-2, with TRBD1 matching 7 bases. The CDR3 contains 16 residues. Germline V gives CDR1 SEHNR, CDR2 FQNEAQ (reference sequence). With 4 bases clipped from V and 8 bases from J, the junction kept 16 bases outside the gene matches. CDR3 sequence (DNA): TGTGCCAGCAGCTCCAACCTTCAACAGGGGAGGGACGGCTACACCTTC. It is translated as CASSSNLQQGRDGYTF.

The chain joins TRBV30 to TRBJ2-7; TRBD1 matches 8 bases. In germline, CDR1 is GTSNPN, CDR2 SVGIG (reference sequence). CDR3 length: 14 residues. V trimming: 2 bases; J trimming: 3 bases; junction bases outside the gene matches: 6. The CDR3 sequence: CAWSSPRGRYEQYF. CDR3 coding DNA: TGTGCCTGGAGTTCCCCCAGGGGGCGCTACGAGCAGTACTTC.

V gene TRBV19 combines with J gene TRBJ1-5; D ambiguous. V was clipped by 7 bases and J by 4 bases, with 14 bases between them. The CDR3 is 14 residues long. The V gene's germline CDR1 is LNHDA and CDR2 SQIVND (reference sequence). CDR3 nucleotide sequence: TGTGCCAGTAAGGTGCAAACCACGAATCAGCCCCAGCATTTT. Amino acids: CASKVQTTNQPQHF.

The J gene is TRBJ2-3, the V gene TRBV5-1; D may correspond to TRBD1 or TRBD2 (6 bases each). Germline V gene data show CDR1 as SGHRS and CDR2 as YFSETQ. Trimming removed 0 bases from V and 6 bases from J, with 14 bases in between. The CDR3 has 15 amino acids. The CDR3, as DNA: TGCGCCAGCAGCTTGGTCGGGGGCTTGTGGGATACGCAGTATTTT. This translates into CASSLVGGLWDTQYF.

V is TRBV3-1 (or the pseudogene TRBV3-2) and J is TRBJ1-1; D not resolved. Germline V gene data show CDR1 as LGHDT and CDR2 as YNNKEL (reference sequence). The V gene lost 1 base and the J gene lost 1 base, with 10 bases spanning the gap. The CDR3 consists of 15 residues. The CDR3 reads CASSQAPVTNTEAFF. The DNA of the CDR3 is TGTGCCAGCAGCCAAGCTCCGGTAACGAACACTGAAGCTTTCTTT.

The rearrangement joins TRBV4-3 to TRBJ1-5; D is unclear. CDR3 length equals 13 residues. Germline CDR1 and CDR2: LGHNA and YSLEER. Deletions cut 1 base from V and 5 bases from J, with 6 bases between. The CDR3 protein is CASSQVRDQPQHF. The CDR3 bases are TGCGCCAGCAGCCAAGTCCGAGATCAGCCCCAGCATTTT.

The gene calls are TRBV4-3 and TRBJ1-1; D gene unclear. The CDR3 is made up of 14 amino acids. V was shortened by 0 bases and J by 1 base, with 6 bases between the two germline ends. Germline lookup yields CDR1 LGHNA and CDR2 YSLEER. For the CDR3, the DNA is TGCGCCAGCAGCCAAGATTCGTCGAACACTGAAGCTTTCTTT. Protein: CASSQDSSNTEAFF.